Below, 8 T cell receptor beta chains from the same sample are listed, as sequenced in a study of blood T cell repertoires in COVID-19. TCRdb's table, derived via immunoSEQ multiplex PCR, lists solely in-frame clones and lacks some. The data contain some 240,000 clones, 70% to 90% of them seen just once; the ten biggest clones take up around 13%. Sequencing was performed on peripheral blood. The source is a human donor in a cohort sampled during active COVID-19.

The chain links TRBV19 to TRBJ2-7; 15 nucleotides line up with TRBD2. Germline CDR1 and CDR2: LNHDA and SQIVND (reference sequence). This CDR3 is 15 amino acids long. J was trimmed by 5 bases and V by 4 bases; bases with no gene match: 3. CDR3 bases: TGTGCCAGTAGTACCGGACTAGCGGGAGGGGACGAGCAGTACTTC. Amino acid sequence: CASSTGLAGGDEQYF. The complete variable domain, with remaining parts taken from reference TRBV19 and TRBJ2-7, reads DGGITQSPKYLFRKEGQNVTLSCEQNLNHDAMYWYRQDPGQGLRLIYYSQIVNDFQKGDIAEGYSVSREKKESFPLTVTSAQKNPTAFYLCASSTGLAGGDEQYFGPGTRLTVT.

Here the CDR3 DNA reads TGTGCCAGCAGCGATAAACACAAGGGACAGGAGCAGTACTTC. Translating it yields CASSDKHKGQEQYF. The rearrangement joins TRBV6-5 to TRBJ2-7, with TRBD1 matching over 7 bases. J lost 7 bases, V lost 6 bases, and 12 bases had no gene match. The CDR3 totals 14 residues. Per the germline V gene, CDR1 is MNHEY and CDR2 is SVGAGI.

The chain combines TRBV7-2 with TRBJ1-5; TRBD1 matches at 8 bases. V was pared by 5 bases and J by 4 bases, with 4 bases of the junction left unmatched. Germline values: CDR1 SGHTA, CDR2 FQGNSA. CDR3 length: 14 residues. CDR3 region: CASSGRQGNQPQHF. DNA of the CDR3: TGTGCCAGCAGCGGACGACAGGGGAATCAGCCCCAGCATTTT.

The gene calls are TRBV29-1 and TRBJ2-5; D uncertain. V gave up 4 bases and J gave up 1 base, with 7 bases separating them. Per the germline V gene, CDR1 is SQVTM and CDR2 is ANQGSEA. This CDR3 has 12 residues. CDR3 amino acids: CSVGGSQETQYF. In DNA form, the CDR3 reads TGCAGCGTTGGCGGCAGCCAAGAGACCCAGTACTTC.

This chain links TRBV6-2 or TRBV6-3 with TRBJ2-2; no definite D call. There are 15 residues in the CDR3. The ends were cut back, 0 bases at V and 1 base at J, with 6 bases in the middle. Germline V lookup: CDR1 MNHEY, CDR2 SVGEGT. The chain's CDR3 is CASSYSPGNTGELFF. The CDR3 nucleotides read TGTGCCAGCAGTTACTCGCCCGGGAACACCGGGGAGCTGTTTTTT.

This clone was seen only a few times. The V and J genes are TRBV27 and TRBJ1-5, with 11 bases identical to TRBD1. The CDR3 extends over 13 amino acids. CDR1 is MNHEY, CDR2 SMNVEV, per germline (reference sequence). V dropped 6 bases and J dropped 6; count of bases not matched to a gene: 1. CDR3 protein: CASRGQGGQPQHF. The CDR3 coding sequence is TGTGCCAGCAGGGGACAGGGGGGTCAGCCCCAGCATTTT.

This clone has just one count. The rearrangement uses TRBV2 and TRBJ1-2, with 10 positions matching TRBD1. CDR3 length: 15 amino acids. Germline CDR1 SNHLY, CDR2 FYNNEI. Losses at the gene ends were 3 bases for V and 2 bases for J; bases not matched to a gene: 3. CDR3: CASSDRDRGNYGYTF. As DNA, the CDR3 is TGTGCCAGCAGTGACAGGGACAGGGGCAACTATGGCTACACCTTC.

V is TRBV6-6 and J is TRBJ2-3; unclear D gene. CDR3 size: 16 residues. V lost 5 bases to trimming and J lost 1 base, with 16 bases between them. CDR1 is MNHNY and CDR2 is SVGAGI in the germline V gene (reference sequence). Here the CDR3 DNA reads TGTGCCAGCAGTCCCGAGGCTTCGACCGGCACAGATACGCAGTATTTT. Translated: CASSPEASTGTDTQYF.